One sample yielded the 32 T cell receptor beta chains listed below, sequenced in a study of T cell repertoires in cytomegalovirus infection. The antigens of these receptors remain unknown. TCRdb reprocessed the reads via MiXCR and lists one record per CDR3 protein. The sample consists of more than 95,000 distinct CDR3 sequences, around 30% of them appearing once. Sequences were derived from CD8+ T cells from cultured PBMCs, sampled from culture after CMV antigen stimulation. The receptors shown here come from a human donor in good health (CMV status not recorded). Some clones in this sample may be carry-over from other donors' samples.

The sample holds many counts of this clonotype. The chain links TRBV7-2 to TRBJ1-2; 8 positions match TRBD1. This CDR3 is 14 amino acids long. Germline V gene data show CDR1 as SGHTA and CDR2 as FQGNSA. V dropped 1 base and J dropped 7; count of bases not matched to a gene: 5. CDR3 DNA: TGTGCCAGCAGCTTAGGGAGACAGGGGTTTGGCTACACCTTC. Its translation is CASSLGRQGFGYTF.

This clonotype has only a few counts. The chain links TRBV2 to TRBJ2-1; 7 positions match TRBD1. CDR1 SNHLY and CDR2 FYNNEI come from the germline V gene. This CDR3 has 13 residues. V lost 6 bases and J lost 5; bases outside the gene matches: 4. The DNA for the CDR3 is TGTGCCAGCAGAGTGACAGGGAACAATGAGCAGTTCTTC. This sequence encodes CASRVTGNNEQFF.

The chain joins TRBV6-1 to TRBJ1-5; D is undetermined. The V end lost 1 base, the J end lost 0 bases, and 7 bases lay between the germline ends. CDR3 length: 15 amino acids. Germline V gene data show CDR1 as MNHNS and CDR2 as SASEGT. CDR3 nucleotide sequence: TGTGCCAGCAGTGAAGGGCCGTTTAGCAATCAGCCCCAGCATTTT. Translation gives CASSEGPFSNQPQHF.

In regard to this clonotype: This may come from a read error, since a much larger clone is one base off. The V call is TRBV27, the J call TRBJ1-1; 9 positions agree with TRBD1. The CDR3 consists of 19 residues. V lost 0 bases and J lost 3; bases outside the gene matches: 14. Germline lookup yields CDR1 MNHEY and CDR2 SMNVEV (reference sequence). CDR3 in amino acids: CASSLSWGQGAGEHTEAFF. In DNA, the CDR3 is TGTGCCAGCAGTTTATCGTGGGGACAGGGCGCAGGAGAGCACACTGAAGCTTTCTTT.

This clonotype was observed a handful of times. This rearrangement joins TRBV4-1 to TRBJ2-3, with D hard to call. CDR1 and CDR2 from the germline V gene are MGHRA and YSYEKL. The CDR3 length is 15 residues. The germline V and J ends were trimmed by 4 bases and 2 bases, with 13 bases remaining between them. The CDR3 sequence is CASSPRISPTDTQYF. CDR3 sequence (DNA): TGCGCCAGCAGCCCTAGGATTAGCCCCACAGATACGCAGTATTTT.

The rearrangement links TRBV27 to TRBJ2-5; no reliable D call. The V end lost 0 bases, the J end lost 1 base, and 9 bases lay between the germline ends. The V gene's germline CDR1 is MNHEY and CDR2 SMNVEV (reference sequence). There are 15 residues in the CDR3. The DNA of the CDR3 is TGTGCCAGCAGTTTATCCGTGTTAGTCCAAGAGACCCAGTACTTC. Residues: CASSLSVLVQETQYF.

This chain joins TRBV6-6 and TRBJ2-7, with D hard to call. The germline gives CDR1 MNHNY, CDR2 SVGAGI (reference sequence). This CDR3 has 15 amino acids. Trimming removed 2 bases from V and 0 bases from J, with 11 bases in between. The CDR3 coding sequence is TGTGCCAGCAGTTACACAATCGCTCTCTCCTACGAGCAGTACTTC. It is translated as CASSYTIALSYEQYF.

This clonotype was seen a handful of times. This chain joins TRBV12-3 or TRBV12-4 and TRBJ1-5; possibly TRBD1 for D (6 bases). V was clipped by 0 bases and J by 0 bases, with 9 bases between them. CDR3 length: 16 amino acids. The CDR3 protein is CASSLAWTDSNQPQHF. The CDR3 DNA reads TGTGCCAGCAGTTTAGCGTGGACAGATAGCAATCAGCCCCAGCATTTT.

The chain combines TRBV7-3 with TRBJ2-3; D is perhaps TRBD1 (6 bases). Trimming cost V 5 bases and J 0 bases, with 12 bases left between them. The CDR3 consists of 15 residues. Germline V gene lookup returns CDR1 SGHTA and CDR2 FQGTGA. The CDR3 DNA follows: TGTGCCAGCAGCGAAGCAGGGGTCAGCACAGATACGCAGTATTTT. Encoded protein: CASSEAGVSTDTQYF.

This clonotype was counted between two and nine times. This chain links TRBV7-9 with TRBJ2-3, with D maybe TRBD2 (6 bases). The V gene lost 6 bases and the J gene lost 2 bases, with 18 bases spanning the gap. The V gene's germline CDR1 is SEHNR and CDR2 FQNEAQ (reference sequence). This CDR3 is 16 amino acids long. The CDR3 DNA sequence: TGTGCCAGCAGTCGGGGACTTCTGGGGTTCACAGATACGCAGTATTTT. Encoded protein: CASSRGLLGFTDTQYF.

This clonotype turned up a few times. The rearrangement links TRBV7-8 to TRBJ2-5, with D perhaps given as TRBD1 or TRBD2 (5 bases each). Germline loops: CDR1 SGHVS, CDR2 FQNEAQ. Trimming pared 0 bases from V and 5 bases from J, leaving 16 bases between. This CDR3 has 16 amino acids. The CDR3 region has the DNA TGTGCCAGCAGCTTAGCGACGGGGCTATCTCGGGAGACCCAGTACTTC. It is translated as CASSLATGLSRETQYF.

This clonotype was seen a single time. The rearrangement uses TRBV7-3 and TRBJ1-2; D gene uncertain. The V end lost 7 bases, the J end lost 10 bases, and 13 bases lay between the germline ends. The CDR3 extends over 11 amino acids. CDR1 and CDR2 from the germline V gene are SGHTA and FQGTGA. The CDR3 region is CASTTRGDYTF. CDR3 DNA sequence: TGTGCCAGCACTACACGGGGTGACTACACCTTC.

As to this clonotype: A junction end diverges from the germline sequence, so it may reflect a read error. V and J are TRBV4-1 and TRBJ2-3, with D tentatively TRBD1 or TRBD2 (7 bases each). Germline V gene lookup returns CDR1 MGHRA and CDR2 YSYEKL. The CDR3 contains 15 residues. The chain's CDR3 is CASSQEFRGGDTQYF. The DNA for the CDR3 is TGTGCCAGCAGCCAAGAATTCAGGGGGGGGGATACGCAGTATTTT.

V and J are TRBV7-6 and TRBJ2-7, with unresolved D. The germline gives CDR1 SGHVS, CDR2 FNYEAQ. V lost 5 bases, J lost 3 bases, and 5 bases lay in between. This CDR3 is 11 amino acids long. This CDR3 reads CASSVGYEQYF. The CDR3 DNA follows: TGTGCCAGCAGCGTGGGCTACGAGCAGTACTTC.

The chain employs TRBV20-1 and TRBJ1-1, with 9 bases lining up with TRBD1. Germline CDR1 is DFQATT and CDR2 is SNEGSKA (reference sequence). J was trimmed by 4 bases and V by 0 bases; bases with no gene match: 15. The CDR3 is 18 residues long. Here the CDR3 reads CSARDRDRGMRGGTEAFF. The DNA for the CDR3 is TGCAGTGCTAGAGATCGAGACAGGGGGATGAGGGGGGGCACTGAAGCTTTCTTT.

This clonotype was recorded a few times. The chain uses TRBV27 and TRBJ2-7; TRBD1 is a possible D gene (6 bases). Germline V lookup: CDR1 MNHEY, CDR2 SMNVEV (reference sequence). Trimming stripped 5 bases from V and 7 bases from J, with 18 bases between. CDR3 length: 14 amino acids. The CDR3 loop is CASSPWTDLGEQYF. As DNA, the CDR3 is TGTGCCAGCAGTCCTTGGACAGACCTGGGGGAGCAGTACTTC.

This clonotype has a handful of counts. The J gene is TRBJ2-1, the V gene TRBV4-1; 8 bases agree with TRBD2. Trimming removed 0 bases from V and 4 bases from J; junction bases left unmatched: 5. The CDR3 runs to 16 residues. Germline CDR1 MGHRA, CDR2 YSYEKL. This CDR3 is CASSQDFAGGYNEQFF. The CDR3 nucleotides are TGCGCCAGCAGCCAAGACTTTGCGGGGGGTTACAATGAGCAGTTCTTC.

This clonotype has only a few counts. The chain links TRBV7-6 to TRBJ2-2; D gene uncertain. The CDR3 sequence is 15 residues long. Trimming stripped 1 base from V and 0 bases from J, with 6 bases between. Germline CDR1 reads SGHVS; CDR2 reads FNYEAQ. In DNA, the CDR3 is TGTGCCAGCAGCTTAGTCACAGCGAACACCGGGGAGCTGTTTTTT. Its protein is CASSLVTANTGELFF.

This chain uses TRBV27 with TRBJ1-1; D unresolved. In germline, CDR1 is MNHEY, CDR2 SMNVEV (reference sequence). The CDR3 has 13 residues. Trimming shortened V by 8 bases and J by 1 base, and 11 bases separated the two germline ends. The CDR3 region is CASGSARNTEAFF. The CDR3 region has the DNA TGTGCCAGCGGCTCAGCCAGGAACACTGAAGCTTTCTTT.

This clonotype occurred many times. The V gene is TRBV7-2, the J gene TRBJ2-7; 9 bases match TRBD1. From germline, CDR1 is SGHTA and CDR2 FQGNSA. This CDR3 is 16 amino acids long. V trimming: 1 base; J trimming: 0 bases; junction bases outside the gene matches: 4. The CDR3 reads CASSLGRDRVSYEQYF. The CDR3 DNA reads TGTGCCAGCAGCTTAGGCCGGGACAGGGTCTCCTACGAGCAGTACTTC.

V gene TRBV5-1 combines with J gene TRBJ2-7; unclear D gene. CDR3 length: 15 residues. Looked up from germline, CDR1 is SGHRS and CDR2 is YFSETQ. The V and J ends lost 1 base and 5 bases respectively, with 16 bases between them. CDR3 in amino acids: CASSLTTSEYDEQYF. The CDR3 DNA sequence: TGCGCCAGCAGCTTGACGACGTCCGAATACGACGAGCAGTACTTC.

There are a few counts of this clonotype. CDR3 sequence: CASSPSGPSENHSPLHF. In nucleotides, the CDR3 is TGCGCCAGCAGCCCCTCAGGGCCGTCAGAAAATCATTCACCCCTCCACTTT. V usage is TRBV4-1 and J usage is TRBJ1-6, with D possibly matching TRBD1 (5 bases). The V gene lost 4 bases and the J gene lost 8 bases, with 21 bases spanning the gap. The CDR3 consists of 17 residues. The germline gives CDR1 MGHRA, CDR2 YSYEKL.

This sequence joins TRBV12-3 or TRBV12-4 and TRBJ1-3; D gene uncertain. V shed 3 bases and J shed 2 bases, with 11 bases lying between them. CDR3 length: 15 amino acids. The CDR3 protein is CASSFAGVTGNTIYF. In DNA, the CDR3 is TGTGCCAGCAGTTTCGCCGGGGTCACTGGAAACACCATATATTTT.

This clonotype was counted a few times. This chain connects TRBV6-5 to TRBJ1-1, with no clear D. CDR1 and CDR2 from the germline V gene are MNHEY and SVGAGI. Between the trimmed V and J ends, which lost 0 bases and 5 bases, there was a span of 7 bases. The CDR3 spans 13 residues. The CDR3 DNA is TGTGCCAGCAGTTACTCTAGGGTTACTGAAGCTTTCTTT. It encodes CASSYSRVTEAFF.

The chain recombines TRBV5-1 with TRBJ2-7; D unclear. The CDR3 length is 14 residues. Trimming removed 4 bases at V and 3 bases at J, with 14 bases between. Germline CDR1 SGHRS, CDR2 YFSETQ. CDR3: CASSPGNRDYEQYF. The CDR3 DNA is TGCGCCAGCAGCCCAGGAAACCGAGACTACGAGCAGTACTTC.

Remarks on this clonotype: A much larger clonotype is one base distant, so this may be a read error. The chain couples TRBV7-2 to TRBJ2-7, with D perhaps matching TRBD2 (7 bases). The CDR3 contains 14 residues. V gave up 5 bases and J gave up 5 bases, with 16 bases separating them. The germline gives CDR1 SGHTA, CDR2 FQGNSA. CDR3 residues: CASSVGGGFDEQYF. For the CDR3, the DNA is TGTGCCAGCAGCGTAGGGGGGGGATTCGACGAGCAGTACTTC.

The V gene is TRBV29-1, the J gene TRBJ2-1, with 10 bases identical to TRBD1. After removal of 5 bases from V and 9 bases from J, the junction contained 10 bases not matched to a gene. Germline assignment: CDR1 SQVTM and CDR2 ANQGSEA. The length of the CDR3 is 14 residues. CDR3 nucleotides: TGCAGCGTTCAGACAGGGGGCGTATTGGGTGAGCAGTTCTTC. This encodes CSVQTGGVLGEQFF.

The chain links TRBV4-1 to TRBJ2-7; unclear D gene. Germline CDR1 MGHRA, CDR2 YSYEKL. V was cut by 3 bases and J by 6 bases, with 18 bases left in between. CDR3 size: 15 residues. CDR3 in amino acids: CASSQRTDDASEQYF. The CDR3 DNA reads TGCGCCAGCAGCCAGCGGACCGACGACGCCTCCGAGCAGTACTTC.

In this sample, this clonotype turned up many times. The chain uses TRBV6-1 and TRBJ1-5; D perhaps matches TRBD1 (6 bases). The V gene lost 6 bases and the J gene lost 4 bases, with 19 bases spanning the gap. The CDR3 runs to 16 residues. Germline values: CDR1 MNHNS, CDR2 SASEGT. The chain's CDR3 is CASSHSNPQGNQPQHF. The DNA of the CDR3 is TGTGCCAGCAGCCATTCCAACCCTCAGGGGAATCAGCCCCAGCATTTT.

The chain employs TRBV7-9 and TRBJ1-4; a weak D match, TRBD1 (5 bases). The V gene's germline CDR1 is SEHNR and CDR2 FQNEAQ (reference sequence). The V end was cut by 1 base, the J end by 1 base, with 13 bases between. The CDR3 runs to 17 residues. CDR3 in amino acids: CASSLGSRGRTNEKLFF. CDR3 coding DNA: TGTGCCAGCAGCTTAGGATCGAGGGGCCGAACTAATGAAAAACTGTTTTTT.

The chain carries TRBV7-9 and TRBJ2-1; 8 bases are a match to TRBD1. CDR1 is SEHNR and CDR2 is FQNEAQ in the germline V gene (reference sequence). This CDR3 has 16 residues. J gave up 5 bases and V 5 bases, and 11 bases lay outside the gene matches. CDR3 DNA sequence: TGTGCCAGCAGCACTAGGTCTAAGACAGGGGACAATGAGCAGTTCTTC. Protein sequence: CASSTRSKTGDNEQFF. Looking up the rest from reference TRBV7-9 and TRBJ2-1 gives the full variable domain: DTGVSQNPRHKITKRGQNVTFRCDPISEHNRLYWYRQTLGQGPEFLTYFQNEAQLEKSRLLSDRFSAERPKGSFSTLEIQRTEQGDSAMYLCASSTRSKTGDNEQFFGPGTRLTVL.

This clonotype has just a few counts. The chain uses TRBV7-6 and TRBJ1-4; D ambiguous. Germline lookup yields CDR1 SGHVS and CDR2 FNYEAQ. The CDR3 has 15 amino acids. Trimming took off 3 bases at V and 3 bases at J, with 11 bases between the two ends. The chain's CDR3 is CASSLSAVANEKLFF. CDR3 DNA: TGTGCCAGCAGCTTGTCGGCGGTGGCTAATGAAAAACTGTTTTTT. Full variable domain (outside the CDR3, taken from reference TRBV7-6 and TRBJ1-4): GAGVSQSPRYKVTKRGQDVALRCDPISGHVSLYWYRQALGQGPEFLTYFNYEAQQDKSGLPNDRFSAERPEGSISTLTIQRTEQRDSAMYRCASSLSAVANEKLFFGSGTQLSVL.